This T cell receptor beta chain was recovered during a study of shared clonotypes between healthy human individuals. Overall study results and limits: Around 5.4% of naive CD4 clonotypes were common to several donors. The donor pool, a small one, limited the genetic and exposure-history diversity represented. Clonotype sharing among donors, it was expected, would be affected by sequencing depth.

As concerns this clone: Its matching antigen is unknown.

All donors were healthy HIV-negative adults lacking recent acute infections or vaccinations. Germline V gene data show CDR1 as MDHEN and CDR2 as SYDVKM. This CDR3 has 12 amino acids. Trimming stripped 10 bases from V and 8 bases from J, with 17 bases between. The table came from immunoSEQ multiplex PCR; TCRdb's copy has only in-frame clones and leaves some out. Here the sample spans some 2.1 million clones, about 95% being singletons. The gene calls are TRBV28 and TRBJ1-1; a weak D match, TRBD1 (5 bases). The sample consisted of naive CD4+ T cells sorted from blood. The sample's subset: CD45RA+ positively selected. This clonotype was sampled from a man in his late teens or twenties in good health. The CDR3 spells CAIEEGPGEAFF. The DNA for the CDR3 is TGTGCCATCGAAGAAGGGCCAGGGGAAGCTTTCTTT.